A single sample gave rise to the 2 T cell receptor beta chains below, sequenced in a study of human T cells and chemical hapten exposure. TCRdb analysed the RACE reads with MiXCR anew, one entry per CDR3 protein. This table has some 42,000 distinct CDR3 sequences, 9.5% to 10% appearing once. Time point reported: patch test 2, 6 weeks after DPC sensitization. Treatment given: therapeutic diphenylcyclopropenone sensitization with weekly scalp DPC. Someone pulled total RNA out of unfractionated whole blood. Source: whole blood, taken in connection with sensitization to the hapten diphenylcyclopropenone (DPC). The source of these receptors is a woman aged 30 to 39 with alopecia areata. Some clones in this sample may be carry-over from other donors' samples.

This clonotype was found many times. This sequence joins TRBV7-8 and TRBJ1-5, with D maybe TRBD1 (5 bases). Germline-derived CDR1 and CDR2 are SGHVS and FQNEAQ. Trimming pared 5 bases from V and 0 bases from J, leaving 11 bases between. The CDR3 is 15 amino acids. The CDR3 is CASSVDSYSNQPQHF. The DNA of the CDR3 is TGTGCCAGCAGCGTAGACAGTTATAGCAATCAGCCCCAGCATTTT.

A note on this clonotype: One base away lies a much larger clone, so this may be a sequencing read error. The rearrangement joins TRBV27 to TRBJ2-7; possibly TRBD2 for D (5 bases). Germline lookup yields CDR1 MNHEY and CDR2 SMNVEV (reference sequence). The V end lost 2 bases, the J end lost 7 bases, and 15 bases lay between the germline ends. The CDR3 runs to 14 residues. Here the CDR3 DNA reads TGTGCCAGCAGTTTAAACGTCAGGAGGCGGGAGCAGTACTTC. Its protein product is CASSLNVRRREQYF.